One sample yielded the 2 T cell receptor beta chains listed below, sequenced in a study of cytomegalovirus exposure and HLA in healthy donors. The PCR made use of 60 Vbeta and 13 Jbeta primers. The repertoire was sequenced with immunoSEQ multiplex PCR; TCRdb's copy has only in-frame clones and lacks some. The sample shows 110,000 or so clones, around 15% of them seen only once. The sample comprised PBMCs. The receptors originated from a female donor in good health and CMV-seronegative.

This sequence joins TRBV7-9 and TRBJ2-7; the match to TRBD1 covers 8 bases. Looked up from germline, CDR1 is SEHNR and CDR2 is FQNEAQ (reference sequence). This CDR3 comprises 16 residues. V was clipped by 1 base and J by 3 bases; unmatched bases: 8. The CDR3 spells CASSLDPGTGFYEQYF. CDR3 bases: TGTGCCAGCAGCTTAGATCCCGGGACAGGATTCTACGAGCAGTACTTC.

The chain recombines TRBV6-4 with TRBJ1-1; D is unresolved. The V and J ends lost 4 bases and 4 bases respectively, with 16 bases between them. Germline assignment: CDR1 MRHNA and CDR2 SNTAGT. The CDR3 covers 15 residues. The CDR3 spells CASSGAQPRCTEAFF. CDR3 in DNA: TGTGCCAGCAGTGGGGCACAGCCAAGGTGCACTGAAGCTTTCTTT.